This record concerns one TCR beta chain sequence. This sample is part of a study of OX40 agonist ivuxolimab in advanced cancers. The method was immunoSEQ multiplex PCR; TCRdb's version includes in-frame clones alone and lacks a portion of them. Of 20,000 or so clones listed, about nine tenths were seen once; the top ten hold about 14%. The receptor was derived from an adult with an advanced solid tumor such as melanoma, head and neck, liver or kidney cancer. Sample: CD4+ or CD8+ T cells sorted from blood, taken in a trial of the OX40 agonist ivuxolimab.

CDR3 in amino acids: CASSAGTGDYYGYTF. The CDR3 nucleotides read TGTGCCAGTAGTGCCGGGACAGGGGATTACTATGGCTACACCTTC. The chain has TRBV19 and TRBJ1-2, with TRBD1 matching over 10 bases. The CDR3 consists of 15 residues. Losses at the gene ends were 5 bases for V and 3 bases for J; bases not matched to a gene: 6. Germline assignment: CDR1 LNHDA and CDR2 SQIVND (reference sequence).